This T cell receptor beta chain was observed in a study of shared clonotypes between healthy human individuals. Germline values: CDR1 GTSNPN, CDR2 SVGIG (reference sequence). V gave up 2 bases and J gave up 6 bases; unmatched junction bases: 6. The CDR3 sequence is 15 residues long. Libraries were prepared by immunoSEQ multiplex PCR; TCRdb keeps only in-frame clonotypes and omits some of them. The sample lists around 2.5 million clones; approximately 94% were seen once. The rearrangement links TRBV30 to TRBJ2-1, with 11 bases lining up with TRBD2. The clonotype was recovered from a young man in good health. Some clones in this sample may be carry-over from other donors' samples. Source material: naive CD4+ T cells from PBMCs. As for subset: CD45RA+ positively selected. The CDR3 coding sequence is TGTGCCTGGAGTCGAGGGACTAGCGGTAGCAATGAGCAGTTCTTC. As protein: CAWSRGTSGSNEQFF.